This TCR beta chain came from a study of CD8+ T cells in alopecia areata. Study conclusions and caveats: Scalp sequencing captures resident alphabeta T cells of normal skin too. Throughout tofacitinib, many expanded lesional clones continued to persist in scalp and blood.

With regard to this clone: Its matching antigen is unknown.

RNA was isolated and reverse transcribed to cDNA, the sequencing template. TCRdb's copy holds only in-frame clones and misses some; the assay was immunoSEQ multiplex PCR. The table includes roughly 250,000 clones, about 62% detected once. Treatment indicated: oral pan-JAK inhibitor, 5-10 mg twice daily. This receptor was identified in a human donor with alopecia areata. Sequenced here: CD4+ T cells sorted from blood, sampled at approximately week 51, from a patient treated with tofacitinib.

The CDR3 reads CASSGTRGTGELFF. The DNA for the CDR3 is TGTGCCAGCAGTGGAACCAGGGGCACCGGGGAGCTGTTTTTT. The chain combines TRBV6-1 with TRBJ2-2; D is possibly TRBD1 (6 bases). This CDR3 comprises 14 residues. Germline CDR1 reads MNHNS; CDR2 reads SASEGT. Trimming left V 4 bases short and J 4 bases short, with 10 bases between.